This T cell receptor beta chain came from a study of shared clonotypes between healthy human individuals. Study details: CD4 naive cells filled three plates per donor, CD4 memory three, CD8 naive two and CD8 memory one.

Germline values: CDR1 SGHRS, CDR2 YFSETQ. Trimming shortened V by 7 bases and J by 7 bases, and 15 bases separated the two germline ends. This CDR3 region has 14 residues. Each subset's genomic DNA was shared equally among a number of immunoSEQ plates. How the authors handled the data: For the immunoSEQ data, sequences were junction-only without quality scores, so filtering differed. TCRdb's copy holds only in-frame clones and misses some; the assay was immunoSEQ multiplex PCR. V and J calls and clone size follow that table, whereas D and trimming were derived from the DNA. This sample carries about 2 million clones, 95% of them seen once, and the ten largest clones take roughly 0.13%. Splitting of CD4+ cells produced CD45RA+ naive and CD45RA-negative memory subsets. This clone was seen only once. The identical CDR3 is also encoded by other nucleotide sequences in the sample.

The TCR sequence derives from a man aged 18 to 35 in good health. This chain joins TRBV5-1 and TRBJ1-6; D remains ambiguous. The sequenced sample was naive CD4+ T cells sorted from blood. Subset reported: CD45RA+ positively selected. The CDR3: CASSFLDGNSPLHF. The CDR3 nucleotides read TGCGCCAGCTCCTTTTTGGATGGAAATTCACCCCTCCACTTT.